This note documents a single TCR beta chain sequence. Each HIV-infected participant was given treatment in the United States. Germline V CDR1 and CDR2: SGHDT, YYEEEE. This CDR3 is built from 12 residues. V dropped 3 bases and J dropped 4 bases, with 7 bases sitting between them. The data are from a study of long-term antiretroviral therapy in people with HIV. Assay version v3.0 of immunoSEQ was used, and it was run at survey level. Profiling relied on immunoSEQ multiplex PCR, and the TCRdb table lists in-frame clones only, not all of them. The data contain about 48,000 clones, 80% to 90% of them singletons.

The specimen was unsorted PBMCs, collected 0.8 years after starting antiretroviral therapy. This chain joins TRBV5-6 and TRBJ1-2; D remains ambiguous. This TCR derives from a woman aged 18-35 years with HIV. The CDR3 bases are TGTGCCAGCAGCTCCCGCCCCTATGGCTACACCTTC. Translated: CASSSRPYGYTF.